The source of this T cell receptor beta chain is a study of shared clonotypes between healthy human individuals. General observations from the study: It was the non-shared clonotypes that had lower generation probabilities than clonotypes shared by all four donors. Sampling was confined to blood; repertoires within tissues likely differ.

This CDR3 has 15 amino acids. Germline V CDR1 and CDR2: SGHTA, FQGTGA. The V end was cut by 5 bases, the J end by 1 base, with 14 bases between. This clone has more than one count but fewer than ten. Its specificity is unknown. Template for every sorted-subset replicate PCR totaled roughly 210 ng DNA, roughly 30,000 T cell genomes. Using immunoSEQ multiplex PCR, the repertoire was profiled, and TCRdb retains in-frame clones only, with some absent. The profile shows about 1.1 million clones, approximately 80% of them singletons. The rearrangement joins TRBV7-3 to TRBJ2-5, with D unclear. The sequence came from a man aged 18 to 29 in good health. Some clones in this sample may be carry-over from other donors' samples. The material sequenced was memory CD4+ T cells from PBMCs. As for subset: CD45RA-negative fraction. Written as DNA, the CDR3 is TGTGCCAGCAGCCTAAATCCCGGGCCCCAAGAGACCCAGTACTTC. This encodes CASSLNPGPQETQYF. Based on the CDR3 plus reference TRBV7-3 and TRBJ2-5, the full variable domain is GAGVSQTPSNKVTEKGKYVELRCDPISGHTALYWYRQSLGQGPEFLIYFQGTGAADDSGLPNDRFFAVRPEGSVSTLKIQRTERGDSAVYLCASSLNPGPQETQYFGPGTRLLVL.